This T cell receptor beta chain derives from a study of regulatory T cells in long-lasting Graves disease. Time point described: newly diagnosed GD, antithyroid drugs for less than 3 months. RNA from PBMCs was the source of the TCR library. This clonotype was recorded many times. The ends lost 2 bases at V and 5 bases at J; junction bases unmatched: 8. This CDR3 comprises 17 residues. Germline CDR1 is MNHEY and CDR2 is SMNVEV (reference sequence). Library construction for TCR beta used iRepertoire HTBI primers and Arm-PCR of CDR3 regions. TCRdb re-called the multiplex PCR reads through MiXCR, storing one row per CDR3 protein. Of fewer than 500,000 distinct CDR3 sequences listed, about 17% are singletons. These same records also appear under a second study, on T cells in Graves' hyperthyroidism and ophthalmopathy.

The clonotype originates from a man in his forties with Graves disease. The chain joins TRBV27 to TRBJ2-5, with 13 bases that match TRBD2. The material was peripheral blood mononuclear cells (PBMCs), obtained at new diagnosis, from a patient treated with antithyroid drugs. CDR3 sequence (DNA): TGTGCCAGCAGTTTAAGGACTAGCGGGAGATTCTGGGAGACCCAGTACTTC. It translates to CASSLRTSGRFWETQYF.